This TCR beta chain derives from a study of cytomegalovirus exposure and HLA in healthy donors. Broader study findings: High specificity and sensitivity for cytomegalovirus status were reported for the classifier. Rarity marked most TCR sequences, yet some public TCRs occurred in many donors. Listed as cytomegalovirus-associated were over 150 TCR beta chains.

Sequencing used immunoSEQ multiplex PCR; TCRdb keeps in-frame clones, though not all of them. The table includes about 160,000 clones, 95% to 97% detected once. The J segment lost 4 bases and the V segment lost 6 bases, leaving 7 bases of the junction unmatched. CDR1 is SGHTA and CDR2 is FQGNSA in the germline V gene. The CDR3 extends over 15 amino acids. As regards this clone: The antigen is unknown.

Sequences were obtained from PBMCs. The chain has TRBV7-2 and TRBJ1-2, with TRBD1 identical over 11 bases. The origin of this receptor is a woman aged 18-30 years in good health and CMV-seronegative. CDR3 nucleotide sequence: TGTGCCAGCAGTTCGGACAGGGGGCGCATCTATGGCTACACCTTC. Amino acid sequence: CASSSDRGRIYGYTF.